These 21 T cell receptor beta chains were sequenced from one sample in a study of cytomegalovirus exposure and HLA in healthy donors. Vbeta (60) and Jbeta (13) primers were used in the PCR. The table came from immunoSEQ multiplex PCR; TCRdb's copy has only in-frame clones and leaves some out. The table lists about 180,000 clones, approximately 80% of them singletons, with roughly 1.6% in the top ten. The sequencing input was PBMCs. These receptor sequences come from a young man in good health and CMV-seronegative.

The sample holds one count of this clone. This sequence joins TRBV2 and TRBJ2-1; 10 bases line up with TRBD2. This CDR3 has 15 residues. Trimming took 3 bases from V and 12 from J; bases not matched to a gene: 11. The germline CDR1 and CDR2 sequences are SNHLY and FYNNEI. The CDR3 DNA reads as TGTGCCAGCAGTGACTCAGGACTAGCGGAACTTGGGCAGTTCTTC. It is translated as CASSDSGLAELGQFF.

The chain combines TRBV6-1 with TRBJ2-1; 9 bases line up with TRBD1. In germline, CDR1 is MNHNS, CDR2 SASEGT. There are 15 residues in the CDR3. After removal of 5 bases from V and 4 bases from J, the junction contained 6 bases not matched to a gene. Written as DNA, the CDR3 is TGTGCCAGCAGTCGGGGGGACAGGGTATACAATGAGCAGTTCTTC. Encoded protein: CASSRGDRVYNEQFF.

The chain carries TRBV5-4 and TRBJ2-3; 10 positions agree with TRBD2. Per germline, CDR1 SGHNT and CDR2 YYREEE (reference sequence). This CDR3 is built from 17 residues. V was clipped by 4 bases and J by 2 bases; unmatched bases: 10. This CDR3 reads CASSLAVAGGVTDTQYF. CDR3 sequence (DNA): TGTGCCAGCAGCCTAGCGGTAGCGGGGGGAGTCACAGATACGCAGTATTTT.

The CDR3 region is CASNSWTGGTDTQYF. In DNA, the CDR3 is TGTGCCAGCAATTCCTGGACAGGGGGCACAGATACGCAGTATTTT. The rearrangement joins TRBV5-4 to TRBJ2-3, with 9 bases fitting TRBD1. Germline values: CDR1 SGHNT, CDR2 YYREEE (reference sequence). V shed 6 bases and J 1 base; nucleotides not matched to a gene: 6. The CDR3 loop spans 15 amino acids.

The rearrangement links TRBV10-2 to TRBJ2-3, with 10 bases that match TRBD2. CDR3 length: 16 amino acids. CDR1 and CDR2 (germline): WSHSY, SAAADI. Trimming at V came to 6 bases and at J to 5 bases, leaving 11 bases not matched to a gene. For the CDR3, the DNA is TGCGCCAGCAGCCACCATTCCCGGACTAGCGGAGATACGCAGTATTTT. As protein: CASSHHSRTSGDTQYF.

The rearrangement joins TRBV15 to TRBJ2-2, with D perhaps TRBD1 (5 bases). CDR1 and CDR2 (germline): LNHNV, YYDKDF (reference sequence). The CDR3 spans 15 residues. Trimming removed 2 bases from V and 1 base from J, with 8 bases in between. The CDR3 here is CATSRQTVNTGELFF. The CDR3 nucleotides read TGTGCCACCAGCAGACAGACAGTGAACACCGGGGAGCTGTTTTTT.

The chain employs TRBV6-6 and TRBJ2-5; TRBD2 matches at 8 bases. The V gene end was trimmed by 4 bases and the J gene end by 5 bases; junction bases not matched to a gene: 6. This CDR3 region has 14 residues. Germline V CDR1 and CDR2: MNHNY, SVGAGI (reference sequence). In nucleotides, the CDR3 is TGTGCCAGCAGTTCCCCGGGGGGGGTCGAGACCCAGTACTTC. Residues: CASSSPGGVETQYF.

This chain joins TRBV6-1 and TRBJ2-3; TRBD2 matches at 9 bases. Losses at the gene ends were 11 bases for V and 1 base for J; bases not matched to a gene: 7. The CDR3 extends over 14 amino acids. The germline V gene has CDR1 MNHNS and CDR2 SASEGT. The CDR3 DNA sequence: TGTGCCGGGGAGCGGGGGGCGGGCACAGATACGCAGTATTTT. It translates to CAGERGAGTDTQYF.

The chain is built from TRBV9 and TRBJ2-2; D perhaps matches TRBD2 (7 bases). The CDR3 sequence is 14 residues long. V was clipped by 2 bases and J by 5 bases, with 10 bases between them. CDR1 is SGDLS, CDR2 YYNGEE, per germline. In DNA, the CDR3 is TGTGCCAGCAGCGTCGGGGGGCCGACCGGGGAGCTGTTTTTT. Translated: CASSVGGPTGELFF.

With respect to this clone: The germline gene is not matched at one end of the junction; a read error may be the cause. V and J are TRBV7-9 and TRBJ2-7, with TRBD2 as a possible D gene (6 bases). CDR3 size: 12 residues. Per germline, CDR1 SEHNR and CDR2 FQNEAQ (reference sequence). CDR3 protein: CSSSFVGGEQYF. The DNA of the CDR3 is TGTTCCAGCAGCTTCGTGGGGGGCGAGCAGTACTTC.

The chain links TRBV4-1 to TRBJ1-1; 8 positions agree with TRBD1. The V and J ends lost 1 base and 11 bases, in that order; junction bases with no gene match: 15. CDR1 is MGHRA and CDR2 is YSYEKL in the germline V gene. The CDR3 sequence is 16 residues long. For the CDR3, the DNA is TGCGCCAGCAGCCAAGCCCCAGGGGGCACGGTTTCAGGGGCTTTCTTT. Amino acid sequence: CASSQAPGGTVSGAFF.

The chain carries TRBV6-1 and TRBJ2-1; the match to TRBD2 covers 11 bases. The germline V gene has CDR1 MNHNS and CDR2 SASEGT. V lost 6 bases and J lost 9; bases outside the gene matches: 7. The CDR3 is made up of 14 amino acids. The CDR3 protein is CASRISGGVGEQFF. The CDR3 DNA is TGTGCCAGCAGAATTAGCGGGGGGGTTGGTGAGCAGTTCTTC.

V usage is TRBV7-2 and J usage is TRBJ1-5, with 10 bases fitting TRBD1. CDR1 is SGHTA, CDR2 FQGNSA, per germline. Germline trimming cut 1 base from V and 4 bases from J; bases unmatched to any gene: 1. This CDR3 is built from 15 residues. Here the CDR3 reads CASSLEDRGNQPQHF. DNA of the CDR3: TGTGCCAGCAGCTTAGAGGACAGGGGGAATCAGCCCCAGCATTTT. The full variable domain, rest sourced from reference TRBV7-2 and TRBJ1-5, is GAGVSQSPSNKVTEKGKDVELRCDPISGHTALYWYRQSLGQGLEFLIYFQGNSAPDKSGLPSDRFSAERTGGSVSTLTIQRTQQEDSAVYLCASSLEDRGNQPQHFGDGTRLSIL.

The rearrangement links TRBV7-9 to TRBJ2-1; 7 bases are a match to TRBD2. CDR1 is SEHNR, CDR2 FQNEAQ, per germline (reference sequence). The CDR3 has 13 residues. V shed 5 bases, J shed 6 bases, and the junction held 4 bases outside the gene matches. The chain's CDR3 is CASSPTSSNEQFF. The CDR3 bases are TGTGCCAGCAGCCCGACTAGCTCCAATGAGCAGTTCTTC.

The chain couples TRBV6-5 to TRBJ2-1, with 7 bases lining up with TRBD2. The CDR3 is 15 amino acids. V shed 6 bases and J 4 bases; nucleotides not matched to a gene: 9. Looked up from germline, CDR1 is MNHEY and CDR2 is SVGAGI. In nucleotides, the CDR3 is TGTGCCAGCAGCCGTACTAGCGCCCTATACAATGAGCAGTTCTTC. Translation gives CASSRTSALYNEQFF.

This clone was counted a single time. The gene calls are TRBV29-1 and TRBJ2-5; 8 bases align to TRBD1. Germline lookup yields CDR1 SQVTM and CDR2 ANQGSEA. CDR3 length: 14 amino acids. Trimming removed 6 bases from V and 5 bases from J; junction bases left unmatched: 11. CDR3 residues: CSVSGRGHVETQYF. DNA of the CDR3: TGCAGCGTCTCGGGCAGGGGGCATGTGGAGACCCAGTACTTC.

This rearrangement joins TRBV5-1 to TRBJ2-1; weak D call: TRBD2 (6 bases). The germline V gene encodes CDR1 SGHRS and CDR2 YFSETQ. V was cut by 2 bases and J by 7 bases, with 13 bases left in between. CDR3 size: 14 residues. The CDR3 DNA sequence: TGCGCCAGCAGCTTAGAAGGGAGCGGGAATGAGCAGTTCTTC. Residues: CASSLEGSGNEQFF.

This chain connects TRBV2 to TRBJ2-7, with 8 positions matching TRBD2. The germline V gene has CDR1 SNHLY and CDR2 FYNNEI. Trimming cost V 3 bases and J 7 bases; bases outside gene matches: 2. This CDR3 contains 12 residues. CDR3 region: CASSDPGGEQYF. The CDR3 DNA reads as TGTGCCAGCAGTGATCCGGGGGGGGAGCAGTACTTC.

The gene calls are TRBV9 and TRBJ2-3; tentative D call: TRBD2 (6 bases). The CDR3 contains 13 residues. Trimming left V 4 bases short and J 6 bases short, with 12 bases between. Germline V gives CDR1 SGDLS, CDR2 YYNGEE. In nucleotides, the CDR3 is TGTGCCAGCAGCTTGCGGGGTGGCGATACGCAGTATTTT. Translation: CASSLRGGDTQYF.

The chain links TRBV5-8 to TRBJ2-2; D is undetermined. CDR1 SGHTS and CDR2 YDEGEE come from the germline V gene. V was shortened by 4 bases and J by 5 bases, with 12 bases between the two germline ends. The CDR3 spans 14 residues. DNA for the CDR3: TGTGCCAGCAGCCTCACCAAGCGAACCGGGGAGCTGTTTTTT. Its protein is CASSLTKRTGELFF.

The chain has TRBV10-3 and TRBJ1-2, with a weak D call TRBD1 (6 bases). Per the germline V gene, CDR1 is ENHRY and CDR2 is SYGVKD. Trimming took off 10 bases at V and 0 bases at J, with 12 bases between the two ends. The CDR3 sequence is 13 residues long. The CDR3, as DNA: TGTGCCACCGGGGGGGCAACTAACTATGGCTACACCTTC. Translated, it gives CATGGATNYGYTF.